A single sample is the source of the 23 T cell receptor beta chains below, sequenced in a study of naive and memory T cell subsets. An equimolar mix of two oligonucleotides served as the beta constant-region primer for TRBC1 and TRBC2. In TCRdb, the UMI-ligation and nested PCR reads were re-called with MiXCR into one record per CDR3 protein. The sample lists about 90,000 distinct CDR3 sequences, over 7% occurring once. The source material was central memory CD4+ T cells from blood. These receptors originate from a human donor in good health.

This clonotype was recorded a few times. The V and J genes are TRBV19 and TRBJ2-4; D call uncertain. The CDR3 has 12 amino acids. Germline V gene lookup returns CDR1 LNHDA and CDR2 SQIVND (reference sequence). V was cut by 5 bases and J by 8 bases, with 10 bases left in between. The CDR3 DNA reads TGTGCCAGTAGTTCCCGACAAGACATTCAGTACTTC. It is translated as CASSSRQDIQYF.

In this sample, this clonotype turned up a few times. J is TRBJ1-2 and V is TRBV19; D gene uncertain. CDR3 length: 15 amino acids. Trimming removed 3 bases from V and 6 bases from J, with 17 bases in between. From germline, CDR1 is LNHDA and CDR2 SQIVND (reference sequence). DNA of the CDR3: TGTGCCAGTAGTATCGTCCAGGCCCGCGGAGATGGCTACACCTTC. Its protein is CASSIVQARGDGYTF.

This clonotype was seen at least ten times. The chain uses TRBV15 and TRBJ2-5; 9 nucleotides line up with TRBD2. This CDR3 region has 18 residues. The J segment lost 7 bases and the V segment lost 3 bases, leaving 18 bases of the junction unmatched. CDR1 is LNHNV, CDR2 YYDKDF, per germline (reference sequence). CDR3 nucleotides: TGTGCCACCAGCAGGAGGCTAGCGGGAAGGGCCAGGGAGGGGACCCAGTACTTC. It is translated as CATSRRLAGRAREGTQYF.

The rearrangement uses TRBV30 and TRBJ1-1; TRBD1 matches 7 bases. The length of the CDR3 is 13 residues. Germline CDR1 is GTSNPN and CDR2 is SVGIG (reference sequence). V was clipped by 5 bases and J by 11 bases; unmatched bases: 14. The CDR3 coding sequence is TGTGCCTGGGCCACAGGGCCAGGGGGTCGTGCTTTCTTT. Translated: CAWATGPGGRAFF.

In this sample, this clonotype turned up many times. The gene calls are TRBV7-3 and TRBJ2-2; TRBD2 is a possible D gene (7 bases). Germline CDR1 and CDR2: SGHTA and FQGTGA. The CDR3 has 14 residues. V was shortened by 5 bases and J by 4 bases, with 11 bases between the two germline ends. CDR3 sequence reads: CASSRRGGTGELFF. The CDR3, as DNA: TGTGCCAGCAGCCGAAGGGGGGGCACCGGGGAGCTGTTTTTT.

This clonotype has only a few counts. The CDR3 sequence is CASSQDFLSGGMYEQYF. CDR3 nucleotide sequence: TGCGCCAGCAGCCAAGATTTTTTAAGCGGGGGAATGTACGAGCAGTACTTC. The chain is built from TRBV4-1 and TRBJ2-7; 8 positions match TRBD2. From germline, CDR1 is MGHRA and CDR2 YSYEKL. V lost 0 bases to trimming and J lost 4 bases; unmatched junction nucleotides: 11. CDR3 length: 17 residues.

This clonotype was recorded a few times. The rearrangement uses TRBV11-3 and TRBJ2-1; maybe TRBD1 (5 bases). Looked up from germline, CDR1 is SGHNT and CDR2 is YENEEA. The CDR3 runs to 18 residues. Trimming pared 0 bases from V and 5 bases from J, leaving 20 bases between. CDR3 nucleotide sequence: TGTGCCAGCAGCTTAGACGGCTCTCGACGCCTAGGGGACAATGAGCAGTTCTTC. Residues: CASSLDGSRRLGDNEQFF.

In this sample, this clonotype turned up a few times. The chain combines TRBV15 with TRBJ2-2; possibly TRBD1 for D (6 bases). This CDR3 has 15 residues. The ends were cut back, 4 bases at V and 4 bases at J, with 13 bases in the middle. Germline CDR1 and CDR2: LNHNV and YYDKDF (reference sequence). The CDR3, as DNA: TGTGCCACCAGCACCGGACAGACAGTCACCGGGGAGCTGTTTTTT. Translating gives CATSTGQTVTGELFF.

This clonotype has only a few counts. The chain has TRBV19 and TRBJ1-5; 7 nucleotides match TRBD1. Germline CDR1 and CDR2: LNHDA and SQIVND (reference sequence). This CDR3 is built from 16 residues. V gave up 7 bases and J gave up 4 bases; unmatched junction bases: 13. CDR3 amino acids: CASNDYHAGGNQPQHF. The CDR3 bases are TGTGCCAGTAACGACTACCATGCAGGGGGTAATCAGCCCCAGCATTTT. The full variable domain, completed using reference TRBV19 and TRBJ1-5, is DGGITQSPKYLFRKEGQNVTLSCEQNLNHDAMYWYRQDPGQGLRLIYYSQIVNDFQKGDIAEGYSVSREKKESFPLTVTSAQKNPTAFYLCASNDYHAGGNQPQHFGDGTRLSIL.

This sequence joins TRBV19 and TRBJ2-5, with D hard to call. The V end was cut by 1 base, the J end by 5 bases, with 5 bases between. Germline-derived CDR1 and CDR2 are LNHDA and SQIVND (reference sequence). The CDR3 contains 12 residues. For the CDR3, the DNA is TGTGCCAGTAGTATAGGACGGGAGACCCAGTACTTC. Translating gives CASSIGRETQYF.

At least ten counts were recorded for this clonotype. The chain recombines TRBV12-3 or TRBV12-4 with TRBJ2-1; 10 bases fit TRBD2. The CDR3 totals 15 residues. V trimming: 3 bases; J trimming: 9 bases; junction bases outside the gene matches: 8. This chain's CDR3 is CASSFISGGDSEQFF. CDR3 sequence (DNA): TGTGCCAGCAGTTTTATAAGCGGGGGGGATAGTGAGCAGTTCTTC.

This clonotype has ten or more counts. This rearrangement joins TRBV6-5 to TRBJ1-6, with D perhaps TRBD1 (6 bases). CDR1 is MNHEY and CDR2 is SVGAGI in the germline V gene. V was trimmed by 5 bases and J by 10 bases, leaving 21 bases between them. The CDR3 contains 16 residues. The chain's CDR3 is CASSLWGPGEGSPLHF. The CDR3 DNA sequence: TGTGCCAGCAGTCTTTGGGGTCCAGGGGAAGGCTCACCCCTCCACTTT.

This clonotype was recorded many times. The CDR3 bases are TGTGCCAGCAGTAATCCCCCAGCGGGGACAGGGGACTATCAGCCCCAGCATTTT. Residues: CASSNPPAGTGDYQPQHF. The rearrangement joins TRBV28 to TRBJ1-5, with 10 bases fitting TRBD1. The CDR3 loop spans 18 amino acids. Germline V lookup: CDR1 MDHEN, CDR2 SYDVKM. The J segment lost 5 bases and the V segment lost 5 bases, leaving 15 bases of the junction unmatched.

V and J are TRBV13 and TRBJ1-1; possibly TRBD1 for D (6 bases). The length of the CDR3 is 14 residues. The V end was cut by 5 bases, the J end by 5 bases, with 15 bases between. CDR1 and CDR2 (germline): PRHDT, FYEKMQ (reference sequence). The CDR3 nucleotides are TGTGCCAGCAGCCCGGTAGGGGGTTGGACTGAAGCTTTCTTT. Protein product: CASSPVGGWTEAFF.

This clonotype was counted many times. CDR3 bases: TGCAGTGCTATCCCCGGGAGGGCCGGTGAGCAGTTCTTC. It translates to CSAIPGRAGEQFF. This rearrangement joins TRBV20-1 to TRBJ2-1; 8 positions match TRBD2. Germline V gives CDR1 DFQATT, CDR2 SNEGSKA (reference sequence). The CDR3 spans 13 residues. The V gene end was trimmed by 4 bases and the J gene end by 9 bases; junction bases not matched to a gene: 8.

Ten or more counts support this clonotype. The CDR3, as DNA: TGTGCCAGCCACGGGACAGGGGTTTCACCCCTCCACTTT. Amino acids: CASHGTGVSPLHF. V usage is TRBV6-1 and J usage is TRBJ1-6; 10 bases align to TRBD1. The V and J ends lost 8 bases and 9 bases, in that order; junction bases with no gene match: 4. This CDR3 is 13 amino acids long. The germline V gene has CDR1 MNHNS and CDR2 SASEGT.

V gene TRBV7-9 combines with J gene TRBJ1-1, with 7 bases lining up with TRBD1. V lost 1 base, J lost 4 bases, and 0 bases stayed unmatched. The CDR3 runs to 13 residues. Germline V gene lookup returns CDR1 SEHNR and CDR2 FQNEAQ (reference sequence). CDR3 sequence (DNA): TGTGCCAGCAGCTTAGGACAGGGCACTGAAGCTTTCTTT. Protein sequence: CASSLGQGTEAFF. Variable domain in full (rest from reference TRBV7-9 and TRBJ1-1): DTGVSQNPRHKITKRGQNVTFRCDPISEHNRLYWYRQTLGQGPEFLTYFQNEAQLEKSRLLSDRFSAERPKGSFSTLEIQRTEQGDSAMYLCASSLGQGTEAFFGQGTRLTVV.

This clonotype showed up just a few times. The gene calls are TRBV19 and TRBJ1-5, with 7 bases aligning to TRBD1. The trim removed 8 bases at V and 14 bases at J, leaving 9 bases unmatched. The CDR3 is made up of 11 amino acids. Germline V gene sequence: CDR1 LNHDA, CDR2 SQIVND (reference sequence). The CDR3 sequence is CASPTRDREHF. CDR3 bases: TGTGCCAGTCCAACCCGGGACAGAGAGCATTTT. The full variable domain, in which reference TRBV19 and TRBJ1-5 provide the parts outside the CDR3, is DGGITQSPKYLFRKEGQNVTLSCEQNLNHDAMYWYRQDPGQGLRLIYYSQIVNDFQKGDIAEGYSVSREKKESFPLTVTSAQKNPTAFYLCASPTRDREHFGDGTRLSIL.

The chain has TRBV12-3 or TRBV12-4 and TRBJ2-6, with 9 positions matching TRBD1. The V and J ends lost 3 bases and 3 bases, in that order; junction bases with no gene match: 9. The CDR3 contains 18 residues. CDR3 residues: CASSLLGQGIFGANVLTF. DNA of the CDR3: TGTGCCAGCAGTTTGCTTGGACAGGGGATCTTTGGGGCCAACGTCCTGACTTTC.

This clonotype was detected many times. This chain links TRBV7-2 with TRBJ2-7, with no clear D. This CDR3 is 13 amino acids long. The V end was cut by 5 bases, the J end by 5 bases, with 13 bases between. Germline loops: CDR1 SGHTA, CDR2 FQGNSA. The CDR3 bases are TGTGCCAGCAGCCGTGGCCCCCTCAACGAGCAGTACTTC. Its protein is CASSRGPLNEQYF. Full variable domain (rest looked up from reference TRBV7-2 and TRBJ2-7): GAGVSQSPSNKVTEKGKDVELRCDPISGHTALYWYRQSLGQGLEFLIYFQGNSAPDKSGLPSDRFSAERTGGSVSTLTIQRTQQEDSAVYLCASSRGPLNEQYFGPGTRLTVT.

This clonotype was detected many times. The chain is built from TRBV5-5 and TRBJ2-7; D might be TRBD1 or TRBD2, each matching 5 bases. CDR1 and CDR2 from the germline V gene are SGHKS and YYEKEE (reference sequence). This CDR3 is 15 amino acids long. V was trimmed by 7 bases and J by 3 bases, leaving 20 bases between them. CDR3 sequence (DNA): TGTGCCAGCCTCATAAGGGACGGCCCCAACTACGAGCAGTACTTC. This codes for CASLIRDGPNYEQYF.

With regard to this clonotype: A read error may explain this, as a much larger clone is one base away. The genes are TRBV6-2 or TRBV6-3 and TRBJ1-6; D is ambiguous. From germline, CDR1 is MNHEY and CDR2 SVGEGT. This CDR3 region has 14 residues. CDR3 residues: CASRRGREFSPLNF. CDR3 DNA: TGTGCCAGCAGAAGAGGGCGGGAATTTTCACCCCTCAACTTT.

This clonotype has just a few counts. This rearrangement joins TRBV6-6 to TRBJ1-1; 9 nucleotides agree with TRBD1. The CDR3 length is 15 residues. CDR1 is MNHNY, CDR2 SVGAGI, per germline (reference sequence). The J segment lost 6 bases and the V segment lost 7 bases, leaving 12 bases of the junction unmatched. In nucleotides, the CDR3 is TGTGCCAGCATGGGGAAAACAGGGGGCTTGGCTGAAGCTTTCTTT. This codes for CASMGKTGGLAEAFF.